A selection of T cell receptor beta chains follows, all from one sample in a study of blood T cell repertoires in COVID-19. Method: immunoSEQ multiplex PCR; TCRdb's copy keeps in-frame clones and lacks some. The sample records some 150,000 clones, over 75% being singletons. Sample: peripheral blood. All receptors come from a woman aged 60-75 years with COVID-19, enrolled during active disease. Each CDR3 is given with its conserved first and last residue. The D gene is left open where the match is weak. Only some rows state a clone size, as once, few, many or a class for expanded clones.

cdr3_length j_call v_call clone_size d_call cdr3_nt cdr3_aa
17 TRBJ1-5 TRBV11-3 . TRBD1 TGTGCCAGCAGCAAAACACCGGACAGGGATAGCAATCAGCCCCAGCATTTT CASSKTPDRDSNQPQHF
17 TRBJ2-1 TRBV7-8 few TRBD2 TGTGCCAGCAGCGGGCGGACTAGCGGGGGCCTGTACAATGAGCAGTTCTTC CASSGRTSGGLYNEQFF
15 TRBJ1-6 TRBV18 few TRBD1 TGTGCCAGCTCGCCCGGACAGGGGGGCGATTCACCCCTCCACTTT CASSPGQGGDSPLHF
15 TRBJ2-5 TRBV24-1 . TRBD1 TGTGCCACCAGTGATGTTCGGGACAGCCAAGAGACCCAGTACTTC CATSDVRDSQETQYF
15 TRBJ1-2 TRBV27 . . TGTGCCAGCAGTTTAGTGTCAGGAGGGGCCTATGGCTACACCTTC CASSLVSGGAYGYTF
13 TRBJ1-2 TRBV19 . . TGTGCCAGTAGCTCTGAGGGTGTGCGTGGCTACACCTTC CASSSEGVRGYTF
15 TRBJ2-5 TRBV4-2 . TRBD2 TGTGCCAGCAGCCCCCAAGGAACTAGCGAAGAGACCCAGTACTTC CASSPQGTSEETQYF
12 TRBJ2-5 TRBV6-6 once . TGTGCCAGCAGTCCGAGGGAAGAGACCCAGTACTTC CASSPREETQYF
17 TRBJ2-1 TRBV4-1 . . TGCGCCAGCAGCCAAGATCAAGCGAAGCTAGCCCCCAATGAGCAGTTCTTC CASSQDQAKLAPNEQFF
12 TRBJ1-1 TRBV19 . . TGTGCCACCAGACAGTTGAACACTGAAGCTTTCTTT CATRQLNTEAFF
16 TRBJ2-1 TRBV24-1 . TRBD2 TGTGCCACCAGTCCGGGCGGCGGGGGCTCCTACAATGAGCAGTTCTTC CATSPGGGGSYNEQFF
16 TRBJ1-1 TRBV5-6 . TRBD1 TGTGCCAGCAGCTTGCCGGGACAGGGGGCGAACACTGAAGCTTTCTTT CASSLPGQGANTEAFF
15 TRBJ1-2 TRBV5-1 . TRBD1 TGCGCCAGCAGCGATCCGGGACAGGGATTGTTAGGCTACACCTTC CASSDPGQGLLGYTF
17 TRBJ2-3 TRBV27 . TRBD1 TGTGCCAGCAGTTTAAACGGACAGGGGGCCCACACAGATACGCAGTATTTT CASSLNGQGAHTDTQYF
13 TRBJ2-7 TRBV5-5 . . TGTGCCAGCAGCACGCGAGCATCCTACGAGCAGTACTTC CASSTRASYEQYF
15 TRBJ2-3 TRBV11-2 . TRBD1 TGTGCCAGCAGCTTAAGCGGCAGGGGGACAGATACGCAGTATTTT CASSLSGRGTDTQYF
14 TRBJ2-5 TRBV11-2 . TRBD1 TGTGCCAGCAGACCCCTAACAGGGGTAGAGACCCAGTACTTC CASRPLTGVETQYF
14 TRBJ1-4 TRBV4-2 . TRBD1 TGTGCCAGCAGCCAACGACAGGGTGCTGAAAAACTGTTTTTT CASSQRQGAEKLFF
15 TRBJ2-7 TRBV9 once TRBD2 TGTGCCAGCAGCCAACGGGCTAGCGGTCCCTACGAGCAGTACTTC CASSQRASGPYEQYF
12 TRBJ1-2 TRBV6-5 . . TGTGCCAGCACCCCTGAAGAGGGCCGCTACACCTTC CASTPEEGRYTF
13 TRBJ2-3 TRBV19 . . TGTGCCAGTAGTACACAGGTCACCGATACGCAGTATTTT CASSTQVTDTQYF
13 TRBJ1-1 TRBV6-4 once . TGTGCCAGCAGTGATCAGATGAACACTGAAGCTTTCTTT CASSDQMNTEAFF
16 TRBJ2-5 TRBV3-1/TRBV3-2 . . TGTGCCAGCAGCCCCAGACAGGATATGGGCCAAGAGACCCAGTACTTC CASSPRQDMGQETQYF
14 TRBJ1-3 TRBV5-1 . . TGCGCCAGCAGCCCGCAGGAATCAGTAAACACCATATATTTT CASSPQESVNTIYF
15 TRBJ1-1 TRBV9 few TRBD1 TGTGCCAGCAGCCCACAGGGACAGGGGTATGGTGAAGCTTTCTTT CASSPQGQGYGEAFF
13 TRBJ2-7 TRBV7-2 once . TGTGCCAGCAGCCCGTTTGAGCGGGCCCCGCAGTACTTC CASSPFERAPQYF
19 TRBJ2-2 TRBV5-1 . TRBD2 TGCGCCAGCAGAAGGCCTAACCCCCTTCAGCGGGGGTACACCGGGGAGCTGTTTTTT CASRRPNPLQRGYTGELFF
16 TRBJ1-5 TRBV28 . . TGTGCCAGCAGTTTACCGGGGGGCCTAAGCAATCAGCCCCAGCATTTT CASSLPGGLSNQPQHF
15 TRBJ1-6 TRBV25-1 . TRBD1 TGTGCCAGCAGTGAAGCAAGGACAGGGAATTCACCCCTCCACTTT CASSEARTGNSPLHF
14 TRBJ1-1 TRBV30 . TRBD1 TGTGCCTGGAGTCTACTACAGGGGTACACTGAAGCTTTCTTT CAWSLLQGYTEAFF
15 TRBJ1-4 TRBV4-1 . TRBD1 TGCGCCAGCAGCCAAGATGGCAGGGGGAGTGAAAAACTGTTTTTT CASSQDGRGSEKLFF
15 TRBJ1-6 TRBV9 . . TGTGCCAGCAGCGTAGGAGAAGGGGTAGAGTCACCCCTCCACTTT CASSVGEGVESPLHF
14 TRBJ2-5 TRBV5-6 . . TGTGCCAGCAGCTTGCTAGGACTGCGGGAGACCCAGTACTTC CASSLLGLRETQYF
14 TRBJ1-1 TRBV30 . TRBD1 TGTGCCTGGAGTGGGGACAGGGGGCACACTGAAGCTTTCTTT CAWSGDRGHTEAFF
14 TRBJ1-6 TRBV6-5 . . TGTGCCAGCAGTTACGGCAGGGGAGCTTCACCCCTCCACTTT CASSYGRGASPLHF
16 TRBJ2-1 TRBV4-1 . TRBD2 TGCGCCAGCAGCCAAGTACCAGCGGGGGGCACGAATGAGCAGTTCTTC CASSQVPAGGTNEQFF
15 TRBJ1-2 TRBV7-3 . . TGTGCCAGCAGCCCGGGCACAGGGAGTAACTATGGCTACACCTTC CASSPGTGSNYGYTF
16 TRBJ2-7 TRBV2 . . TGTGCCAGCAGTCCCCACGGCCTACAGGGTCGCTACGAGCAGTACTTC CASSPHGLQGRYEQYF
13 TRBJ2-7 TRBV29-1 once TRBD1 TGCAGCGTCGCGGGACAGGGAATGAGCGAGCAGTACTTC CSVAGQGMSEQYF
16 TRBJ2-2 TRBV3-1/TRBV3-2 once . TGTGCCAGCAGCCAAGGGCTTGGACATAACACCGGGGAGCTGTTTTTT CASSQGLGHNTGELFF
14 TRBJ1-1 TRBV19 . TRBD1 TGTGCCAGTAGTACCTTGGGACAGGGTACTGAAGCTTTCTTT CASSTLGQGTEAFF
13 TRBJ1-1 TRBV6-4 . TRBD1 TGTGCCAGCAGTCAGGGACAGGAGACTGAAGCTTTCTTT CASSQGQETEAFF
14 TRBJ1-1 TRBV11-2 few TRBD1 TGTGCCAGCAGCTTGGGGACAGGTTTTACGGGAGCTTTCTTT CASSLGTGFTGAFF
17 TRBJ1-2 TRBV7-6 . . TGTGCCAGCAGCCTAACGACCTTGGGTTCAGCGCCTTTGGGCTACACCTTC CASSLTTLGSAPLGYTF
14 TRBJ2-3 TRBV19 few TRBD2 TGTGCCAGTAGCTTAGCGGGGGGGCAAGATACGCAGTATTTT CASSLAGGQDTQYF
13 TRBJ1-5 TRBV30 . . TGTGCCTGGAGTGAACAGGAGAATCAGCCCCAGCATTTT CAWSEQENQPQHF
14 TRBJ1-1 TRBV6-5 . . TGTGCCAGCAGGAGAACAGGGCCAAACACTGAAGCTTTCTTT CASRRTGPNTEAFF
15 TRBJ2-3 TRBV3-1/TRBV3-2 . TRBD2 TGTGCCAGCAGCCAAGGGACTAGCGAAAGAGATACGCAGTATTTT CASSQGTSERDTQYF
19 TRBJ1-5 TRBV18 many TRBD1 TGTGCCAGCTCACTGCGGGACAGGGGAACGGGGGATAGCAATCAGCCCCAGCATTTT CASSLRDRGTGDSNQPQHF
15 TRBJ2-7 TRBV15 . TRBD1 TGTGCCACCAGCAGAGACAAACACAGGGGTTACGAGCAGTACTTC CATSRDKHRGYEQYF
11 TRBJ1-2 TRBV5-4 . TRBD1 TGTGCCAGCAGACGAACAGGGGTGGACACCTTC CASRRTGVDTF
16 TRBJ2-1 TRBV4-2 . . TGTGCCAGCAGCCCGTACTGGGGACAACCAGACAATGAGCAGTTCTTC CASSPYWGQPDNEQFF
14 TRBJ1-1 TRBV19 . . TGTGCCAGTAGTATGAAGGGGATGAACACTGAAGCTTTCTTT CASSMKGMNTEAFF